Each of the 9 T cell receptor beta chains below was sequenced from the same sample in a study of T cell responses to AZD1222 COVID-19 vaccine (dated by TCRdb to about 2021). According to the study, the label for this sample's time point signals: baseline before first vaccination. Receptor libraries were prepared by the immunoSEQ multiplex PCR assay. Drawn from immuneACCESS, this table holds only the in-frame rearrangements with V and J called that TCRdb kept. Clones are partly lost; checked studies trace under half to an unresolved V gene and leave the rest unexplained. For this sample the table gives 68,000 or so clones, of which about 88% were detected only once. Of the sample, roughly 7.4% is held by the ten largest clones. Here the sequenced sample was peripheral blood, taken on day 0 of AZD1222 vaccination. The receptors were sampled from an adult in good health.

This clone has only one observation. The genes are TRBV4-3 and TRBJ1-1; D ambiguous. V lost 4 bases, J lost 5 bases, and 17 bases lay in between. The V gene's germline CDR1 is LGHNA and CDR2 YSLEER. The CDR3 is made up of 15 amino acids. The chain's CDR3 is CASSLTEVQETEAFF. For the CDR3, the DNA is TGCGCCAGCAGCCTAACGGAGGTGCAGGAGACTGAAGCTTTCTTT.

This chain joins TRBV29-1 and TRBJ1-2; D possibly corresponds to TRBD1 (5 bases). Germline CDR1 and CDR2: SQVTM and ANQGSEA. The CDR3 length is 11 residues. Trimming removed 8 bases from V and 8 bases from J, with 15 bases in between. This chain's CDR3 is CSPGSDAGYTF. For the CDR3, the DNA is TGCAGCCCAGGGAGCGATGCGGGCTACACCTTC.

The rearrangement links TRBV19 to TRBJ1-5; 10 nucleotides match TRBD1. CDR1 is LNHDA, CDR2 SQIVND, per germline (reference sequence). The CDR3 length is 17 residues. V was clipped by 4 bases and J by 2 bases; unmatched bases: 8. CDR3 amino acids: CASSNTGTGVRNQPQHF. The CDR3 nucleotides are TGTGCCAGTAGTAACACCGGGACAGGGGTTCGCAATCAGCCCCAGCATTTT.

The CDR3 DNA reads TGTGCCACCAACAGAGCGGGAGGCACAGATACGCAGTATTTT. It translates to CATNRAGGTDTQYF. The rearrangement uses TRBV5-4 and TRBJ2-3; 8 bases map to TRBD2. This CDR3 has 14 residues. J gave up 1 base and V 9 bases, and 7 bases lay outside the gene matches. Looked up from germline, CDR1 is SGHNT and CDR2 is YYREEE (reference sequence).

This chain uses TRBV7-9 with TRBJ2-5, with 13 positions matching TRBD2. This CDR3 spans 15 amino acids. V was clipped by 5 bases and J by 5 bases; unmatched bases: 5. Looked up from germline, CDR1 is SEHNR and CDR2 is FQNEAQ (reference sequence). Written as DNA, the CDR3 is TGTGCCAGCAGCCGACTAGCGGGAGGTCCGGAGACCCAGTACTTC. This encodes CASSRLAGGPETQYF.

The J gene is TRBJ1-2, the V gene TRBV2, with 8 bases identical to TRBD1. The CDR3 is 15 residues long. Per germline, CDR1 SNHLY and CDR2 FYNNEI. V lost 6 bases and J lost 4; bases outside the gene matches: 10. The CDR3 nucleotides read TGTGCCAGCAGGGACAGGGTCCAGCTAAGCTATGGCTACACCTTC. It translates to CASRDRVQLSYGYTF.

The chain links TRBV6-5 to TRBJ1-6, with 8 nucleotides matching TRBD1. The CDR3 runs 13 residues. CDR1 is MNHEY and CDR2 is SVGAGI in the germline V gene. The V segment lost 10 bases and the J segment 9 bases; nucleotides outside the gene matches: 8. CDR3 residues: CANGQGSVSPLHF. CDR3 sequence (DNA): TGTGCCAACGGACAGGGCTCGGTTTCACCCCTCCACTTT.

The chain joins TRBV7-9 to TRBJ1-6; D uncertain. The germline V gene has CDR1 SEHNR and CDR2 FQNEAQ (reference sequence). This CDR3 region has 12 residues. V was cut by 5 bases and J by 10 bases, with 9 bases left in between. The CDR3 loop is CASSKSSSPLHF. The CDR3 bases are TGTGCCAGCAGCAAAAGCAGCTCACCCCTCCACTTT.

The V gene is TRBV7-2, the J gene TRBJ2-3; a weak D match, TRBD2 (6 bases). The germline V gene has CDR1 SGHTA and CDR2 FQGNSA. Trimming left V 3 bases short and J 0 bases short, with 16 bases between. CDR3 size: 17 residues. The CDR3 protein is CASSLNLVRGSTDTQYF. CDR3 sequence (DNA): TGTGCCAGCAGCTTGAACTTGGTGCGGGGTAGCACAGATACGCAGTATTTT.